The 18 T cell receptor beta chains below come from one sample, sequenced in a study of OX40 agonist ivuxolimab in advanced cancers. The repertoire was sequenced with immunoSEQ multiplex PCR; TCRdb's copy has only in-frame clones and lacks some. In the table there are roughly 34,000 clones, over 85% of which are singletons. The sequencing here drew on CD4+ or CD8+ T cells sorted from blood, taken in a trial of the OX40 agonist ivuxolimab. All receptors derive from an adult with an advanced solid tumor such as melanoma, head and neck, liver or kidney cancer.

The chain is built from TRBV29-1 and TRBJ2-5; D gene uncertain. Germline V gene sequence: CDR1 SQVTM, CDR2 ANQGSEA. The CDR3 sequence is 13 residues long. V was pared by 3 bases and J by 4 bases, with 12 bases between. The CDR3 reads CSVEDKIRETQYF. Here the CDR3 DNA reads TGCAGCGTTGAGGATAAAATTAGAGAGACCCAGTACTTC.

J is TRBJ2-3 and V is TRBV10-1, with D unresolved. This CDR3 comprises 16 residues. Germline CDR1 reads WNHNN; CDR2 reads SYGVQD (reference sequence). V lost 0 bases and J 1 base, leaving 11 bases between the germline ends. CDR3 sequence reads: CASSESMLRGTDTQYF. The DNA for the CDR3 is TGCGCCAGCAGTGAGTCGATGTTGAGAGGCACAGATACGCAGTATTTT.

V usage is TRBV11-1 and J usage is TRBJ1-4; D is unclear. Germline CDR1 SGHAT, CDR2 FQDESV (reference sequence). CDR3 size: 16 residues. V was cut by 5 bases and J by 0 bases, with 13 bases left in between. The CDR3 sequence: CASSINTVATNEKLFF. CDR3 DNA: TGTGCCAGCAGCATCAACACCGTTGCAACTAATGAAAAACTGTTTTTT.

The V and J genes are TRBV4-3 and TRBJ2-2, with D possibly being TRBD1 (5 bases). The CDR3 length is 15 residues. Trimming shortened V by 1 base and J by 5 bases, and 11 bases separated the two germline ends. CDR1 and CDR2 (germline): LGHNA, YSLEER. The CDR3: CASSQVQGRTGELFF. The CDR3 DNA reads TGCGCCAGCAGCCAAGTGCAGGGAAGGACCGGGGAGCTGTTTTTT.

The chain has TRBV10-3 and TRBJ1-2; a possible D gene is TRBD1 (5 bases). The CDR3 contains 17 residues. Germline CDR1 and CDR2: ENHRY and SYGVKD. The V end was cut by 5 bases, the J end by 2 bases, with 21 bases between. CDR3 DNA sequence: TGTGCCATCAGTAAAAACCTGGGGACGGAAGTGAACTATGGCTACACCTTC. Residues: CAISKNLGTEVNYGYTF.

In regard to this clone: Other nucleotide sequences from this sample produce the same CDR3. The chain carries TRBV9 and TRBJ1-1, with D unclear. Germline V gene sequence: CDR1 SGDLS, CDR2 YYNGEE. The CDR3 runs to 14 residues. Trimming shortened V by 0 bases and J by 1 base, and 7 bases separated the two germline ends. In DNA, the CDR3 is TGTGCCAGCAGCGTAGGGCCGGGGAACACTGAAGCTTTCTTT. Residues: CASSVGPGNTEAFF.

This chain connects TRBV28 to TRBJ1-2; D remains unclear. This CDR3 comprises 15 residues. The germline gives CDR1 MDHEN, CDR2 SYDVKM. V lost 4 bases, J lost 7 bases, and 19 bases lay in between. The CDR3 spells CASSYRMTAPSGYTF. The CDR3 DNA is TGTGCCAGCAGTTATCGAATGACGGCCCCTAGTGGCTACACCTTC.

V usage is TRBV2 and J usage is TRBJ2-2; 10 bases are shared with TRBD2. CDR1 and CDR2 from the germline V gene are SNHLY and FYNNEI. Germline trimming cut 7 bases from V and 2 bases from J; bases unmatched to any gene: 4. The CDR3 covers 15 residues. The CDR3 is CASTGLAANTGELFF. The CDR3 DNA is TGTGCCAGCACCGGACTAGCGGCAAACACCGGGGAGCTGTTTTTT.

The V call is TRBV18, the J call TRBJ2-3, with 8 bases fitting TRBD2. Germline-derived CDR1 and CDR2 are KGHSH and LQKENI. With V trimmed by 4 bases and J by 0 bases, 6 bases remained unmatched. The CDR3 has 16 amino acids. This CDR3 is CASSRSSGTSTDTQYF. For the CDR3, the DNA is TGTGCCAGCTCACGGAGTAGCGGGACAAGCACAGATACGCAGTATTTT.

J is TRBJ2-5 and V is TRBV5-6; 10 bases agree with TRBD2. Per germline, CDR1 SGHDT and CDR2 YYEEEE. The junction had 11 bases not matched to a gene; V was cut back by 4 bases and J by 5 bases. This CDR3 region has 16 residues. The CDR3 DNA sequence: TGTGCCAGCAGCCCCTCCGAGCGGGGGGGCCTGGAGACCCAGTACTTC. Protein sequence: CASSPSERGGLETQYF.

Here the CDR3 DNA reads TGTGCCAGCAGTACTCCGGGACAGGGACTGCATTCACCCCTCCACTTT. It is translated as CASSTPGQGLHSPLHF. The rearrangement uses TRBV28 and TRBJ1-6, with 9 nucleotides matching TRBD1. The trim removed 5 bases at V and 8 bases at J, leaving 10 bases unmatched. CDR3 length: 16 residues. Germline values: CDR1 MDHEN, CDR2 SYDVKM.

V and J are TRBV7-2 and TRBJ2-1, with TRBD1 identical over 7 bases. Germline V gene sequence: CDR1 SGHTA, CDR2 FQGNSA. V dropped 1 base and J dropped 4; count of bases not matched to a gene: 7. The CDR3 is 16 residues long. The CDR3 DNA reads TGTGCCAGCAGCTTAGAACAGGGGACGCGATACAATGAGCAGTTCTTC. Translated: CASSLEQGTRYNEQFF.

The chain has TRBV9 and TRBJ1-1; D uncertain. The V end was cut by 1 base, the J end by 1 base, with 8 bases between. Germline CDR1 and CDR2: SGDLS and YYNGEE. The CDR3 is made up of 14 amino acids. CDR3 in amino acids: CASSVLHTNTEAFF. The CDR3 coding sequence is TGTGCCAGCAGCGTACTACACACGAACACTGAAGCTTTCTTT.

V and J are TRBV18 and TRBJ2-5; D is unclear. V was cut by 4 bases and J by 0 bases, with 9 bases left in between. This CDR3 has 14 amino acids. The germline V gene encodes CDR1 KGHSH and CDR2 LQKENI. CDR3 bases: TGTGCCAGCTCACAAACAACAAACCAAGAGACCCAGTACTTC. Residues: CASSQTTNQETQYF.

The chain couples TRBV30 to TRBJ1-2; TRBD1 might be the D (5 bases). V was pared by 3 bases and J by 7 bases, with 15 bases between. The CDR3 totals 13 residues. Germline V gene data show CDR1 as GTSNPN and CDR2 as SVGIG (reference sequence). The CDR3 DNA is TGTGCCTGGAGGGGGCTGGGGTCAGGTGGCTACACCTTC. This translates into CAWRGLGSGGYTF.

J is TRBJ2-7 and V is TRBV6-5, with D hard to call. Trimming cost V 7 bases and J 2 bases, with 6 bases left between them. The CDR3 is 11 amino acids. Germline V gene sequence: CDR1 MNHEY, CDR2 SVGAGI. For the CDR3, the DNA is TGTGCCAGCACCGGTGCCTACGAGCAGTACTTC. Protein product: CASTGAYEQYF.

This CDR3 reads CASRLRGPGPMNEQYF. In nucleotides, the CDR3 is TGTGCAAGTCGCCTCCGGGGACCGGGCCCCATGAACGAGCAGTACTTC. The chain couples TRBV12-2 to TRBJ2-7. TRBV12-2 is classified as a pseudogene. The CDR3 has 16 residues.

V and J are TRBV5-6 and TRBJ1-1; unclear D gene. This CDR3 comprises 14 residues. CDR1 is SGHDT, CDR2 YYEEEE, per germline. V was clipped by 4 bases and J by 2 bases, with 12 bases between them. Here the CDR3 reads CASSITTANTEAFF. CDR3 DNA sequence: TGTGCCAGCAGCATAACAACAGCCAACACTGAAGCTTTCTTT. Complete variable domain (other parts from reference TRBV5-6 and TRBJ1-1): DAGVTQSPTHLIKTRGQQVTLRCSPKSGHDTVSWYQQALGQGPQFIFQYYEEEERQRGNFPDRFSGHQFPNYSSELNVNALLLGDSALYLCASSITTANTEAFFGQGTRLTVV.